The rows below give T cell receptor beta chains drawn from one sample of a study of T cell responses to AZD1222 COVID-19 vaccine. Data came from immunoSEQ multiplex PCR; TCRdb stores just in-frame clones and leaves some out. In the table there are about 150,000 clones, roughly 87% of which are singletons. This sample comprised peripheral blood, obtained 28 days after the second AZD1222 dose. These receptors were collected from an adult who received the AZD1222 COVID-19 vaccine. Each CDR3 is given with its conserved first and last residue. The D gene is left open where the match is weak. For some rows the clone size is stated as once, few or many, or as a class when expanded; others skip it.

j_gene: TRBJ2-1
abundance: -
d_gene: -
v_gene: TRBV9
CDR3nt: TGTGCCAGCAGCGTAGTGTCCGTTAGTGAGCAGTTCTTC
CDR3aa: CASSVVSVSEQFF

j_gene: TRBJ2-7
abundance: few
d_gene: -
v_gene: TRBV27
CDR3nt: TGTGCCAGCAGCTGGGGGACGGGCTACGAGCAGTACTTC
CDR3aa: CASSWGTGYEQYF

j_gene: TRBJ1-1
abundance: -
d_gene: -
v_gene: TRBV27
CDR3nt: TGTGCCAGCAGTTTAGCTCTGTTCACTGAAGCTTTCTTT
CDR3aa: CASSLALFTEAFF

j_gene: TRBJ1-4
abundance: -
d_gene: -
v_gene: TRBV12-3/TRBV12-4
CDR3nt: TGTGCCAGCAGCCTTGCCGGAAAACTGTTTTTT
CDR3aa: CASSLAGKLFF

j_gene: TRBJ2-5
abundance: once
d_gene: -
v_gene: TRBV7-2
CDR3nt: TGTGCCAGCAGCTCGGCGGTTGGGGTCCAAGAGACCCAGTACTTC
CDR3aa: CASSSAVGVQETQYF

j_gene: TRBJ2-7
abundance: few
d_gene: -
v_gene: TRBV27
CDR3nt: TGTGCCAGCAGTTTATCGGTAGAGCAGTACTTC
CDR3aa: CASSLSVEQYF

j_gene: TRBJ2-5
abundance: -
d_gene: TRBD1
v_gene: TRBV5-1
CDR3nt: TGCGCCAGCAGCCAACGCTGGGACAGGGAGTACCAAGAGACCCAGTACTTC
CDR3aa: CASSQRWDREYQETQYF

j_gene: TRBJ2-1
abundance: -
d_gene: -
v_gene: TRBV7-9
CDR3nt: TGTGCCAGCAGCTCTTATTGGGGGGCGGGTTTAAGTTCCTACAATGAGCAGTTCTTC
CDR3aa: CASSSYWGAGLSSYNEQFF

j_gene: TRBJ2-7
abundance: -
d_gene: -
v_gene: TRBV5-5
CDR3nt: TGTGCCAGCAGCCGGGAAACGGGGGGCGGTGACTTC
CDR3aa: CASSRETGGGDF

j_gene: TRBJ1-4
abundance: -
d_gene: -
v_gene: TRBV10-3
CDR3nt: TGTGCCATCAGCCGGGACAAACTGAATGAAAAACTGTTTTTT
CDR3aa: CAISRDKLNEKLFF

j_gene: TRBJ2-7
abundance: -
d_gene: -
v_gene: TRBV19
CDR3nt: TGTGCCAGTAGTCTGGGCTACGAGCAGTACTTC
CDR3aa: CASSLGYEQYF

j_gene: TRBJ2-7
abundance: few
d_gene: -
v_gene: TRBV3-1/TRBV3-2
CDR3nt: TGTGCCAGCAGCGTGATGGGAGAGCAGTACTTC
CDR3aa: CASSVMGEQYF

j_gene: TRBJ1-2
abundance: -
d_gene: TRBD1
v_gene: TRBV19
CDR3nt: TGTGCCAGTAGTATAGATTGGGACAGCCCCACTGGATACTATGGCTACACCTTC
CDR3aa: CASSIDWDSPTGYYGYTF

j_gene: TRBJ2-7
abundance: -
d_gene: -
v_gene: TRBV29-1
CDR3nt: TGCAGCGCGGGAGAGGCCGAGCAGTACTTC
CDR3aa: CSAGEAEQYF

j_gene: TRBJ1-1
abundance: -
d_gene: TRBD1
v_gene: TRBV30
CDR3nt: TGTGCCTGGCAGGGACAGGTGAACACTGAAGCTTTCTTT
CDR3aa: CAWQGQVNTEAFF

j_gene: TRBJ2-2
abundance: -
d_gene: -
v_gene: TRBV4-3
CDR3nt: TGCGCCAGCAGCCCGGCCCCATGGGCCGGGGAGCTGTTTTTT
CDR3aa: CASSPAPWAGELFF

j_gene: TRBJ1-3
abundance: -
d_gene: -
v_gene: TRBV19
CDR3nt: TGTGCCAGTAGTCCAACAGTTCTCCGCTCTGGAAACACCATATATTTT
CDR3aa: CASSPTVLRSGNTIYF

j_gene: TRBJ2-7
abundance: -
d_gene: -
v_gene: TRBV10-3
CDR3nt: TGTGCCATCAGTGACACGGGGCGGGGAGTACGGTACGAGCAGTACTTC
CDR3aa: CAISDTGRGVRYEQYF

j_gene: TRBJ2-5
abundance: -
d_gene: TRBD2
v_gene: TRBV11-3
CDR3nt: TGTGCCAGCAGCCCGGCGGGGGGCAGAGAGACCCAGTACTTC
CDR3aa: CASSPAGGRETQYF

j_gene: TRBJ1-1
abundance: -
d_gene: TRBD1
v_gene: TRBV12-3/TRBV12-4
CDR3nt: TGTGCCAGCAGACAGGGGGGGACAGGGGAAGCTTTCTTT
CDR3aa: CASRQGGTGEAFF

j_gene: TRBJ2-7
abundance: -
d_gene: TRBD1
v_gene: TRBV27
CDR3nt: TGTGCCAGCAGTTCTCACAGGGGGTACGAGCAGTACTTC
CDR3aa: CASSSHRGYEQYF

j_gene: TRBJ1-3
abundance: -
d_gene: -
v_gene: TRBV30
CDR3nt: TGTGCCTGGTCTTACGACTCTGGAAACACCATATATTTT
CDR3aa: CAWSYDSGNTIYF

j_gene: TRBJ1-2
abundance: -
d_gene: -
v_gene: TRBV30
CDR3nt: TGTGCCTGGAGTTACGTCCCGGGGTATGGCTACACCTTC
CDR3aa: CAWSYVPGYGYTF

j_gene: TRBJ1-2
abundance: once
d_gene: -
v_gene: TRBV2
CDR3nt: TGTGCCAGCAGCCGGGAAACCCTCTGCACCTTC
CDR3aa: CASSRETLCTF

j_gene: TRBJ1-6
abundance: -
d_gene: -
v_gene: TRBV28
CDR3nt: TGTGCCAGCAGTTCGCTAGGAGCCAGTTCACCCCTCCACTTT
CDR3aa: CASSSLGASSPLHF

j_gene: TRBJ1-1
abundance: -
d_gene: -
v_gene: TRBV10-1
CDR3nt: TGCGCCAGCAGTGAGCCTAACGCTGAAGCTTTCTTT
CDR3aa: CASSEPNAEAFF

j_gene: TRBJ2-5
abundance: -
d_gene: -
v_gene: TRBV12-3/TRBV12-4
CDR3nt: TGTGCCAGCAGTTTAGGAGAAGAGACCCAGTACTTC
CDR3aa: CASSLGEETQYF

j_gene: TRBJ1-5
abundance: -
d_gene: -
v_gene: TRBV12-3/TRBV12-4
CDR3nt: TGTGCCAGCAGGAAGGACAGTATTTGGCCCCAGCATTTT
CDR3aa: CASRKDSIWPQHF

j_gene: TRBJ2-3
abundance: -
d_gene: -
v_gene: TRBV6-5
CDR3nt: TGTGCCGCTAACACGGGGGGCCTCAGCACAGATACGCAGTATTTT
CDR3aa: CAANTGGLSTDTQYF

j_gene: TRBJ1-1
abundance: -
d_gene: -
v_gene: TRBV27
CDR3nt: TGTGCCAGCAGTATGACGGGCGTCGAAGCTTTCTTT
CDR3aa: CASSMTGVEAFF

j_gene: TRBJ1-2
abundance: -
d_gene: TRBD1
v_gene: TRBV5-4
CDR3nt: TGTGCCAGCAGCCGAGTGGGACAGGGGGCTCCCTATGGCTACACCTTC
CDR3aa: CASSRVGQGAPYGYTF

j_gene: TRBJ1-2
abundance: -
d_gene: TRBD1
v_gene: TRBV4-3
CDR3nt: TGCGCCAGCAGCCAAGATTCGTCAGGGGGTGGCTACACCTTC
CDR3aa: CASSQDSSGGGYTF

j_gene: TRBJ1-3
abundance: -
d_gene: -
v_gene: TRBV7-9
CDR3nt: TGTGCCAGCAGCCAGGACACCTCTGGAAACACCATATATTTT
CDR3aa: CASSQDTSGNTIYF

j_gene: TRBJ1-5
abundance: -
d_gene: TRBD1
v_gene: TRBV19
CDR3nt: TGTGCCAGTACCCCGGGACAGATCAATCAGCCCCAGCATTTT
CDR3aa: CASTPGQINQPQHF

j_gene: TRBJ1-1
abundance: -
d_gene: -
v_gene: TRBV7-9
CDR3nt: TGTGCCAGCAGCTTCACCGGGACCACGACTGAAGCTTTCTTT
CDR3aa: CASSFTGTTTEAFF

j_gene: TRBJ1-6
abundance: -
d_gene: TRBD1
v_gene: TRBV6-2/TRBV6-3
CDR3nt: TGTGCCAGCAGTTACGTAGGGGGCGGCTCACCCCTCCACTTT
CDR3aa: CASSYVGGGSPLHF

j_gene: TRBJ1-1
abundance: -
d_gene: -
v_gene: TRBV7-9
CDR3nt: TGTGCCAGCAGACGTGGGGACACTGAAGCTTTCTTT
CDR3aa: CASRRGDTEAFF

j_gene: TRBJ1-2
abundance: -
d_gene: TRBD1
v_gene: TRBV3-1/TRBV3-2
CDR3nt: TGTGCCAGCAGCCAAGATCCCGGGACAGGGGGCAGCTACACCTTC
CDR3aa: CASSQDPGTGGSYTF

j_gene: TRBJ2-2
abundance: once
d_gene: TRBD2
v_gene: TRBV5-8
CDR3nt: TGTGCCAGCAGCAAACTTATGACTAGCGGGGTTTTCACCGGGGAGCTGTTTTTT
CDR3aa: CASSKLMTSGVFTGELFF

j_gene: TRBJ1-6
abundance: -
d_gene: -
v_gene: TRBV3-1/TRBV3-2
CDR3nt: TGTGCCAGCAGCCAGGGTGAGCTGAATAATTCACCCCTCCACTTT
CDR3aa: CASSQGELNNSPLHF

j_gene: TRBJ2-5
abundance: -
d_gene: TRBD1
v_gene: TRBV6-2/TRBV6-3
CDR3nt: TGTGCCAGCAGTTACGCCCGACAGGGGGTTCGCGAGGAGACCCAGTACTTC
CDR3aa: CASSYARQGVREETQYF

j_gene: TRBJ1-3
abundance: -
d_gene: -
v_gene: TRBV11-2
CDR3nt: TGTGCCAGCAGCTTTTCGCGGGACACCATATATTTT
CDR3aa: CASSFSRDTIYF

j_gene: TRBJ1-2
abundance: -
d_gene: TRBD1
v_gene: TRBV4-1
CDR3nt: TGCGCCAGCAGCCAAGATGGCCCCAACAGGGGTCAGGGCTACACCTTC
CDR3aa: CASSQDGPNRGQGYTF

j_gene: TRBJ2-7
abundance: -
d_gene: -
v_gene: TRBV19
CDR3nt: TGTGCCAGTAGTATAGGCCTCTCGTTGAGAGGCGAGCAGTACTTC
CDR3aa: CASSIGLSLRGEQYF

j_gene: TRBJ2-2
abundance: -
d_gene: -
v_gene: TRBV13
CDR3nt: TGTGCCAGCAGCCTTGAGACAGGACCAGAACCCGGGGAGCTGTTTTTT
CDR3aa: CASSLETGPEPGELFF

j_gene: TRBJ2-2
abundance: -
d_gene: -
v_gene: TRBV25-1
CDR3nt: TGTGCCAGCAGTGACCCGTCTCAGGGTCTCACCGGGGAGCTGTTTTTT
CDR3aa: CASSDPSQGLTGELFF

j_gene: TRBJ2-3
abundance: -
d_gene: -
v_gene: TRBV6-1
CDR3nt: TGTGCCAGCAGTGAAGAGCGGGGCACAGATACGCAGTATTTT
CDR3aa: CASSEERGTDTQYF

j_gene: TRBJ1-2
abundance: -
d_gene: -
v_gene: TRBV29-1
CDR3nt: TGCAGCTCCCTTTCGGCCGCATCCTATGGCTACACCTTC
CDR3aa: CSSLSAASYGYTF

j_gene: TRBJ2-7
abundance: -
d_gene: -
v_gene: TRBV5-1
CDR3nt: TGCGCCAGCAGCCCGGACACAACGGAGCAGTACTTC
CDR3aa: CASSPDTTEQYF

j_gene: TRBJ2-1
abundance: -
d_gene: -
v_gene: TRBV19
CDR3nt: TGTGCCAGTAGTATCTCAGATTACAATGAGCAGTTCTTC
CDR3aa: CASSISDYNEQFF